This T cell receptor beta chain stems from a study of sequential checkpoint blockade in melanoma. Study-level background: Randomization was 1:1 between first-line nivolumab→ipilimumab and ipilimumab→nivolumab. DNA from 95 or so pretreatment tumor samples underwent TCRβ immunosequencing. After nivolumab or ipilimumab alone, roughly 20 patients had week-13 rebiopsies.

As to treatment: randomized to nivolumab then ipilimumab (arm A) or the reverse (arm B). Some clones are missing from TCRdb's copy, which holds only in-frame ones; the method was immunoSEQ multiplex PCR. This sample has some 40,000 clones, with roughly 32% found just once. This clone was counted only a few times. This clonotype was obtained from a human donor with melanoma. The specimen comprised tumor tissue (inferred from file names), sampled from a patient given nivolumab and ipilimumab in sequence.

The CDR3 loop reads CAWRLQGGDYEQYF. The CDR3 coding sequence is TGTGCCTGGAGATTACAGGGAGGTGACTACGAGCAGTACTTC. The V gene is TRBV30, the J gene TRBJ2-7; D tentatively reads TRBD1 or TRBD2 (6 bases each). Per germline, CDR1 GTSNPN and CDR2 SVGIG (reference sequence). This CDR3 is 14 amino acids long. V gave up 3 bases and J gave up 3 bases, with 15 bases separating them.